Each of the 2 T cell receptor beta chains below was sequenced from the same sample in a study of cytomegalovirus exposure and HLA in healthy donors. The PCR was carried out with 60 Vbeta primers and 13 Jbeta primers. Clones were read by immunoSEQ multiplex PCR, and TCRdb kept only the in-frame ones, dropping some. The repertoire holds about 98,000 clones, with roughly three quarters as singletons. The sequencing input was PBMCs. All receptors come from a man between 40 and 49 years old in good health and CMV-seronegative.

The chain has TRBV5-1 and TRBJ2-1; D is ambiguous. The CDR3 sequence is 15 residues long. V gave up 2 bases and J gave up 10 bases, with 19 bases separating them. Germline V gene sequence: CDR1 SGHRS, CDR2 YFSETQ. The CDR3 sequence is CASSLPGVPKGEQFF. The CDR3 DNA reads TGCGCCAGCAGCTTACCAGGCGTCCCCAAAGGCGAGCAGTTCTTC. The whole variable domain, filled in from reference TRBV5-1 and TRBJ2-1, reads KAGVTQTPRYLIKTRGQQVTLSCSPISGHRSVSWYQQTPGQGLQFLFEYFSETQRNKGNFPGRFSGRQFSNSRSEMNVSTLELGDSALYLCASSLPGVPKGEQFFGPGTRLTVL.

The J gene is TRBJ2-1, the V gene TRBV4-3; 9 bases map to TRBD2. CDR3 size: 16 residues. Losses at the gene ends were 0 bases for V and 9 bases for J; bases not matched to a gene: 9. Germline values: CDR1 LGHNA, CDR2 YSLEER. The CDR3 protein is CASSQDSGGYNGEQFF. CDR3 DNA: TGCGCCAGCAGCCAAGACAGCGGGGGGTACAATGGTGAGCAGTTCTTC.